A single sample is the source of the 14 T cell receptor beta chains below, sequenced in a study of blood T cell repertoires in COVID-19. Clones were sequenced by immunoSEQ multiplex PCR, and TCRdb holds only the in-frame ones, with some missing. This sample has 70,000 or so clones, with 90% found just once. Sequences were obtained from peripheral blood. The receptors originated from a man aged 45-60 years with acute or convalescent COVID-19.

The V call is TRBV11-2, the J call TRBJ2-3; maybe TRBD2 (6 bases). The CDR3 contains 15 residues. V lost 6 bases and J lost 2, with 15 bases in between. Germline V gene data show CDR1 as SGHAT and CDR2 as FQNNGV. This CDR3 reads CASRPPGTDTDTQYF. The CDR3 region has the DNA TGTGCCAGCAGGCCACCCGGGACTGACACAGATACGCAGTATTTT.

This sequence joins TRBV6-6 and TRBJ2-5; TRBD1 matches 9 bases. Germline V gene lookup returns CDR1 MNHNY and CDR2 SVGAGI (reference sequence). The CDR3 runs 15 residues. The junction had 7 bases not matched to a gene; V was cut back by 4 bases and J by 4 bases. Written as DNA, the CDR3 is TGTGCCAGCAGTTTGGGGACAGGGTTTCGAGAGACCCAGTACTTC. The encoded protein is CASSLGTGFRETQYF.

The chain joins TRBV24-1 to TRBJ2-1; 13 positions agree with TRBD2. The length of the CDR3 is 15 residues. Germline assignment: CDR1 KGHDR and CDR2 SFDVKD. With 6 bases clipped from V and 5 bases from J, the junction kept 3 bases outside the gene matches. The CDR3 here is CATSLGLAGHNEQFF. The DNA for the CDR3 is TGTGCCACCAGTTTGGGACTAGCGGGACACAATGAGCAGTTCTTC.

The chain carries TRBV19 and TRBJ1-1, with no clear D. V lost 7 bases to trimming and J lost 7 bases, with 10 bases between them. Germline V gene data show CDR1 as LNHDA and CDR2 as SQIVND (reference sequence). This CDR3 contains 11 residues. The CDR3: CASTGYLEAFF. The CDR3 DNA reads as TGTGCCAGTACAGGATACCTTGAAGCTTTCTTT.

About this clone: Other DNA sequences from this sample encode an identical CDR3 as well. The J gene is TRBJ2-5, the V gene TRBV7-2, with a weak D call TRBD1 (6 bases). The germline gives CDR1 SGHTA, CDR2 FQGNSA. There are 13 residues in the CDR3. Trimming stripped 3 bases from V and 4 bases from J, with 9 bases between. CDR3 coding DNA: TGTGCCAGCAGCTTTGGGGGCGCAGAGACCCAGTACTTC. Residues: CASSFGGAETQYF. The whole variable domain, remainder taken from reference TRBV7-2 and TRBJ2-5, is GAGVSQSPSNKVTEKGKDVELRCDPISGHTALYWYRQSLGQGLEFLIYFQGNSAPDKSGLPSDRFSAERTGGSVSTLTIQRTQQEDSAVYLCASSFGGAETQYFGPGTRLLVL.

This clone was detected a few times. The chain couples TRBV28 to TRBJ1-4; tentative D call: TRBD1 (6 bases). Trimming took off 4 bases at V and 0 bases at J, with 9 bases between the two ends. This CDR3 spans 15 amino acids. The germline V gene encodes CDR1 MDHEN and CDR2 SYDVKM. The CDR3 DNA reads TGTGCCAGCAGTTCAGGGGCTGCAACTAATGAAAAACTGTTTTTT. Translated: CASSSGAATNEKLFF. Full variable domain (remainder filled in from reference TRBV28 and TRBJ1-4): DVKVTQSSRYLVKRTGEKVFLECVQDMDHENMFWYRQDPGLGLRLIYFSYDVKMKEKGDIPEGYSVSREKKERFSLILESASTNQTSMYLCASSSGAATNEKLFFGSGTQLSVL.

The genes are TRBV27 and TRBJ2-7; weak D call: TRBD2 (7 bases). The germline V gene encodes CDR1 MNHEY and CDR2 SMNVEV (reference sequence). V was cut by 8 bases and J by 5 bases, with 19 bases left in between. CDR3 size: 14 residues. CDR3 DNA: TGTGCCAGCCGCCCGCTAGGGGGGGGCGACGAGCAGTACTTC. It specifies CASRPLGGGDEQYF.

The rearrangement links TRBV27 to TRBJ2-5; 12 bases match TRBD2. J lost 1 base, V lost 1 base, and 10 bases had no gene match. Looked up from germline, CDR1 is MNHEY and CDR2 is SMNVEV (reference sequence). CDR3 length: 19 residues. The CDR3: CASSLFGFRTSGTQETQYF. CDR3 in DNA: TGTGCCAGCAGTTTATTTGGGTTTCGGACTAGCGGGACCCAAGAGACCCAGTACTTC.

The V call is TRBV3-1 (or the pseudogene TRBV3-2), the J call TRBJ2-7, with 7 nucleotides matching TRBD1. This CDR3 region has 15 residues. Germline V gene data show CDR1 as LGHDT and CDR2 as YNNKEL (reference sequence). The trim removed 3 bases at V and 0 bases at J, leaving 5 bases unmatched. The DNA of the CDR3 is TGTGCCAGCAGCCACTCGGACAGGAGCTCCTACGAGCAGTACTTC. Protein: CASSHSDRSSYEQYF.

The CDR3 nucleotides are TGCAGCGTTTTAGGCAGGGGACGGCAAGAGACCCAGTACTTC. Its translation is CSVLGRGRQETQYF. The V gene is TRBV29-1, the J gene TRBJ2-5, with D possibly being TRBD1 (6 bases). V was pared by 5 bases and J by 2 bases, with 15 bases between. The CDR3 is 14 residues long. The germline V gene encodes CDR1 SQVTM and CDR2 ANQGSEA.

In this sample, this clone turned up once. The rearrangement joins TRBV19 to TRBJ2-3; 9 bases match TRBD2. J was trimmed by 1 base and V by 4 bases; bases with no gene match: 9. Germline CDR1 LNHDA, CDR2 SQIVND (reference sequence). There are 17 residues in the CDR3. The CDR3 reads CASSRGLALLGTDTQYF. The CDR3 DNA reads as TGTGCCAGTAGTAGGGGACTAGCCCTCCTGGGCACAGATACGCAGTATTTT.

The chain couples TRBV24-1 to TRBJ1-1; 11 nucleotides align to TRBD1. CDR3 length: 14 amino acids. Germline trimming cut 7 bases from V and 6 bases from J; bases unmatched to any gene: 6. Germline assignment: CDR1 KGHDR and CDR2 SFDVKD. CDR3 in amino acids: CATRRDRGEAEAFF. CDR3 DNA: TGTGCCACCAGAAGGGACAGGGGGGAGGCTGAAGCTTTCTTT.

The gene calls are TRBV5-4 and TRBJ2-1, with 11 bases fitting TRBD2. This CDR3 comprises 15 residues. Germline CDR1 and CDR2: SGHNT and YYREEE (reference sequence). The ends lost 0 bases at V and 11 bases at J; junction bases unmatched: 7. The CDR3 coding sequence is TGTGCCAGCAGCTTGGTTAGCGGGAGGGCCTCGAAGCAGTTCTTC. Translating gives CASSLVSGRASKQFF.

The chain has TRBV27 and TRBJ1-2; D remains unclear. Germline CDR1 reads MNHEY; CDR2 reads SMNVEV (reference sequence). The CDR3 totals 13 residues. V was shortened by 3 bases and J by 3 bases, with 8 bases between the two germline ends. CDR3 DNA sequence: TGTGCCAGCAGTTTGAATGAGTACTATGGCTACACCTTC. It is translated as CASSLNEYYGYTF.